A selection of T cell receptor beta chains follows, all from one sample in a study of T cells after yellow fever vaccination. TCRdb reprocessed the 5' RACE reads via MiXCR and lists one record per CDR3 protein. The table lists about 350,000 distinct CDR3 sequences, roughly 8.3% of them singletons. The sample consisted of PBMCs, taken approximately 40 days after the first yellow fever vaccination. These receptors were obtained from a man between 18 and 35 years old who received the YFV17D yellow fever vaccine. CDR3s include the opening cysteine and the closing phenylalanine or tryptophan. D genes are given only for firm matches.

d_call: -; j_call: TRBJ1-1; v_call: TRBV5-1; cdr3_aa: CASSLGAAPTYTEAFF
d_call: -; j_call: TRBJ2-5; v_call: TRBV4-1; cdr3_aa: CASSQVLDEETQYF
d_call: -; j_call: TRBJ1-3; v_call: TRBV29-1; cdr3_aa: CSGDSGNTIYF
d_call: -; j_call: TRBJ2-7; v_call: TRBV6-5; cdr3_aa: CASSYSRVSYEQYF
d_call: TRBD1; j_call: TRBJ1-5; v_call: TRBV19; cdr3_aa: CASSGTGGIWQPQHF
d_call: TRBD1; j_call: TRBJ1-4; v_call: TRBV20-1; cdr3_aa: CSASFAGGESEKLFF
d_call: -; j_call: TRBJ2-7; v_call: TRBV5-1; cdr3_aa: CASSQLGGFEQYF
d_call: -; j_call: TRBJ1-1; v_call: TRBV7-2; cdr3_aa: CASSLGGVEAFF
d_call: -; j_call: TRBJ2-6; v_call: TRBV7-2; cdr3_aa: CASSLGPSGANVLTF
d_call: -; j_call: TRBJ1-4; v_call: TRBV4-1; cdr3_aa: CASSQATYNEKLFF
d_call: TRBD1; j_call: TRBJ2-1; v_call: TRBV28; cdr3_aa: CASSSLPGQGARNNEQFF
d_call: TRBD2; j_call: TRBJ2-3; v_call: TRBV5-4; cdr3_aa: CASSPLMGLVGDTQYF
d_call: TRBD1; j_call: TRBJ1-5; v_call: TRBV6-2/TRBV6-3; cdr3_aa: CASRGQGQQPQHF
d_call: -; j_call: TRBJ2-2; v_call: TRBV18; cdr3_aa: CASSPSGQNTGELFF
d_call: -; j_call: TRBJ2-3; v_call: TRBV6-2/TRBV6-3; cdr3_aa: CASKVYGGTQYF
d_call: -; j_call: TRBJ1-5; v_call: TRBV19; cdr3_aa: CASRDGAGNQPQHF
d_call: -; j_call: TRBJ2-7; v_call: TRBV9; cdr3_aa: CASSAQKAGYEQYF
d_call: -; j_call: TRBJ1-2; v_call: TRBV12-3/TRBV12-4; cdr3_aa: CASSLQEGYGYTF
d_call: -; j_call: TRBJ1-5; v_call: TRBV7-9; cdr3_aa: CASSTTGGGPQHF
d_call: TRBD1; j_call: TRBJ2-7; v_call: TRBV10-2; cdr3_aa: CASSISTGTGGLYEQYF
d_call: TRBD2; j_call: TRBJ2-2; v_call: TRBV5-1; cdr3_aa: CASSLASGANTGELFF
d_call: -; j_call: TRBJ2-7; v_call: TRBV6-5; cdr3_aa: CASSYAPGGGYEQYF
d_call: -; j_call: TRBJ2-7; v_call: TRBV18; cdr3_aa: CASSQTEASYEQYF
d_call: -; j_call: TRBJ1-5; v_call: TRBV29-1; cdr3_aa: CSVEPQGGPQHF
d_call: TRBD1; j_call: TRBJ2-3; v_call: TRBV13; cdr3_aa: CASSPGQGLFPQYF
d_call: -; j_call: TRBJ2-1; v_call: TRBV19; cdr3_aa: CASSAQFRGLNEQFF
d_call: TRBD1; j_call: TRBJ2-2; v_call: TRBV3-1; cdr3_aa: CASSQGTGATGELFF
d_call: TRBD1; j_call: TRBJ2-7; v_call: TRBV5-1; cdr3_aa: CASSSPGQGLNEQYF
d_call: -; j_call: TRBJ2-2; v_call: TRBV7-7; cdr3_aa: CASSSLDRSWNTGELFF
d_call: TRBD1; j_call: TRBJ1-5; v_call: TRBV12-3/TRBV12-4; cdr3_aa: CASSRDRVQPQHF
d_call: TRBD1; j_call: TRBJ2-7; v_call: TRBV7-9; cdr3_aa: CASSLGTGKGFEQYF
d_call: -; j_call: TRBJ1-4; v_call: TRBV7-6; cdr3_aa: CASSSYGGTNEKLFF
d_call: TRBD1; j_call: TRBJ1-5; v_call: TRBV12-3/TRBV12-4; cdr3_aa: CASSWTGGIHQPQHF
d_call: -; j_call: TRBJ1-1; v_call: TRBV20-1; cdr3_aa: CSARRRDTEAFF
d_call: -; j_call: TRBJ2-3; v_call: TRBV7-6; cdr3_aa: CASSQTPSTDTQYF
d_call: -; j_call: TRBJ2-2; v_call: TRBV10-1; cdr3_aa: CASSEATGELFF
d_call: TRBD1; j_call: TRBJ1-1; v_call: TRBV4-1; cdr3_aa: CASSQPRTGVNTEAFF
d_call: TRBD2; j_call: TRBJ2-1; v_call: TRBV19; cdr3_aa: CASGTSPRDEQFF
d_call: TRBD2; j_call: TRBJ2-3; v_call: TRBV6-1; cdr3_aa: CASSRTSGGRYGTQYF
d_call: -; j_call: TRBJ1-2; v_call: TRBV20-1; cdr3_aa: CSVRATYGYTF
d_call: TRBD1; j_call: TRBJ2-5; v_call: TRBV7-2; cdr3_aa: CASTKRTGGIQETQYF
d_call: -; j_call: TRBJ2-2; v_call: TRBV7-2; cdr3_aa: CASRPGPMVGTGELFF
d_call: TRBD1; j_call: TRBJ1-2; v_call: TRBV20-1; cdr3_aa: CSANRDRDPYGYTF
d_call: TRBD1; j_call: TRBJ2-3; v_call: TRBV7-2; cdr3_aa: CASSTQQGADTQYF
d_call: -; j_call: TRBJ1-5; v_call: TRBV4-2; cdr3_aa: CASSQYRKPNQPQHF
d_call: TRBD1; j_call: TRBJ2-5; v_call: TRBV5-1; cdr3_aa: CASSLGQGETQYF
d_call: -; j_call: TRBJ1-4; v_call: TRBV4-3; cdr3_aa: CASSQEVRIRPNEKLFF
d_call: -; j_call: TRBJ2-4; v_call: TRBV27; cdr3_aa: CASSLVAKNIQYF